The 9 T cell receptor beta chains below all came from one sample that was sequenced in a study of regulatory T cells in long-lasting Graves disease. Described time point: persistent/refractory GD, antithyroid drugs over 5 years with positive TRAb. PBMC-derived RNA was used for the TCR library. For TCR beta, libraries came from iRepertoire HTBI primers and Arm-PCR of CDR3 regions. In TCRdb, the multiplex PCR reads were re-called with MiXCR into one record per CDR3 protein. The sample has approximately 440,000 distinct CDR3 sequences, around 24% seen once. The sample in question was peripheral blood mononuclear cells (PBMCs), obtained when the disease was refractory, from a patient treated with antithyroid drugs. The source of these receptors is a female donor with Graves disease.

This clonotype was recorded at least ten times. This rearrangement joins TRBV27 to TRBJ2-5; D not certain. Between the trimmed V and J ends, which lost 3 bases and 4 bases, there was a span of 9 bases. The germline CDR1 and CDR2 sequences are MNHEY and SMNVEV (reference sequence). The CDR3 runs to 13 residues. CDR3 sequence (DNA): TGTGCCAGCAGTTTGGTGGAAGGAGAGACCCAGTACTTC. Its translation: CASSLVEGETQYF.

This chain joins TRBV28 and TRBJ2-2; the D is unclear. There are 16 residues in the CDR3. Between the trimmed V and J ends, which lost 2 bases and 2 bases, there was a span of 12 bases. CDR1 and CDR2 from the germline V gene are MDHEN and SYDVKM. The CDR3 protein is CASSLRGRGNTGELFF. The DNA of the CDR3 is TGTGCCAGCAGTTTAAGAGGCCGCGGAAACACCGGGGAGCTGTTTTTT.

The table lists this clonotype with many counts. The genes are TRBV7-9 and TRBJ2-5; a weak D match, TRBD2 (6 bases). Trimming removed 0 bases at V and 7 bases at J, with 15 bases between. Germline loops: CDR1 SEHNR, CDR2 FQNEAQ (reference sequence). CDR3 size: 15 residues. Here the CDR3 reads CASSLAGGPRVTQYF. CDR3 sequence (DNA): TGTGCCAGCAGCTTAGCGGGGGGACCCCGGGTGACCCAGTACTTC.

CDR3 DNA: TGTGCCAGCAGCCATTCCAAGGAGACCCAGTACTTC. This encodes CASSHSKETQYF. The chain links TRBV7-2 to TRBJ2-5; D unresolved. Trimming removed 5 bases at V and 5 bases at J, with 9 bases between. The germline CDR1 and CDR2 sequences are SGHTA and FQGNSA. The CDR3 extends over 12 amino acids.

In DNA, the CDR3 is TGTGCCAGCAACCCCCGGCGATCAAACTATGGCTACACCTTC. Encoded protein: CASNPRRSNYGYTF. This sequence joins TRBV6-1 and TRBJ1-2; no reliable D call. Trimming cost V 7 bases and J 2 bases, with 14 bases left between them. This CDR3 spans 14 amino acids. Per the germline V gene, CDR1 is MNHNS and CDR2 is SASEGT.

The rearrangement joins TRBV13 to TRBJ1-1, with TRBD1 matching 11 bases. After removal of 5 bases from V and 3 bases from J, the junction contained 2 bases not matched to a gene. The CDR3 is 14 residues long. The germline V gene encodes CDR1 PRHDT and CDR2 FYEKMQ (reference sequence). The CDR3 region is CASSTGQGDTEAFF. DNA for the CDR3: TGTGCCAGCAGCACGGGACAGGGGGACACTGAAGCTTTCTTT.

This clonotype showed up just a few times. Possible read error: a much larger clone is one base away. This rearrangement joins TRBV2 to TRBJ1-1; no reliable D call. Germline lookup yields CDR1 SNHLY and CDR2 FYNNEI. CDR3 length: 15 residues. The CDR3 nucleotides read TGTGCCAACAGTGAAGATCGACGGATAAACACTGAAGCTTTCTTT. It encodes CANSEDRRINTEAFF.

This chain joins TRBV30 and TRBJ1-5, with no clear D. The CDR3 is 13 residues long. V lost 0 bases, J lost 7 bases, and 10 bases lay in between. Germline assignment: CDR1 GTSNPN and CDR2 SVGIG (reference sequence). The CDR3 coding sequence is TGTGCCTGGAGTGTGTCCGGTATCCAGCCCCAGCATTTT. It translates to CAWSVSGIQPQHF.

The rearrangement uses TRBV7-2 and TRBJ2-5; 8 nucleotides align to TRBD1. Trimming took 1 base from V and 6 from J; bases not matched to a gene: 13. The length of the CDR3 is 17 residues. Looked up from germline, CDR1 is SGHTA and CDR2 is FQGNSA. CDR3 coding DNA: TGTGCCAGCAGCTTAGTCCCCCAGGGGGCTGGCATTCAGACCCAGTACTTC. Residues: CASSLVPQGAGIQTQYF.